Following are 17 T cell receptor beta chains from one sample sequenced in a study of cytomegalovirus exposure and HLA in healthy donors. This PCR relied on a set of 60 Vbeta primers and 13 Jbeta primers. Profiled with immunoSEQ multiplex PCR; TCRdb holds only in-frame clones, not every one. This table holds fewer than 250,000 clones, 60% to 80% found once. Sequencing was carried out using PBMCs. The receptors were sampled from a male donor in good health and CMV-seronegative.

V usage is TRBV9 and J usage is TRBJ2-5; 15 nucleotides line up with TRBD2. Per the germline V gene, CDR1 is SGDLS and CDR2 is YYNGEE. V lost 0 bases to trimming and J lost 2 bases; unmatched junction nucleotides: 8. This CDR3 region has 19 residues. The CDR3 spells CASSVDGLAGGPSQETQYF. CDR3 bases: TGTGCCAGCAGCGTAGATGGACTAGCGGGGGGGCCCAGTCAAGAGACCCAGTACTTC.

This clone was seen a handful of times. V and J are TRBV2 and TRBJ1-2; D remains unclear. There are 15 residues in the CDR3. V lost 0 bases and J 0 bases, leaving 8 bases between the germline ends. CDR1 and CDR2 from the germline V gene are SNHLY and FYNNEI. The DNA for the CDR3 is TGTGCCAGCAGTGAAGCGGGGAGGTCTAACTATGGCTACACCTTC. Translating gives CASSEAGRSNYGYTF.

The rearrangement uses TRBV29-1 and TRBJ2-3; 10 bases are shared with TRBD2. This CDR3 spans 15 amino acids. J gave up 1 base and V 7 bases, and 8 bases lay outside the gene matches. The germline gives CDR1 SQVTM, CDR2 ANQGSEA. The CDR3 reads CSGSGGLLGTDTQYF. Written as DNA, the CDR3 is TGCAGCGGTAGCGGGGGGCTCCTGGGCACAGATACGCAGTATTTT.

The chain's CDR3 is CASSLTSGELFF. The CDR3 DNA is TGTGCCAGCAGCCTCACTAGCGGGGAGCTGTTTTTT. The chain couples TRBV7-9 to TRBJ2-2; tentatively, D is TRBD2 (5 bases). The CDR3 contains 12 residues. The V gene's germline CDR1 is SEHNR and CDR2 FQNEAQ (reference sequence). V was cut by 5 bases and J by 7 bases, with 8 bases left in between.

The rearrangement uses TRBV28 and TRBJ2-7; 8 bases line up with TRBD1. Looked up from germline, CDR1 is MDHEN and CDR2 is SYDVKM. The CDR3 loop spans 15 amino acids. Trimming took 4 bases from V and 6 from J; bases not matched to a gene: 11. CDR3 coding DNA: TGTGCCAGCAGTTCTCCCCCCACCACAGGGGGCGAGCAGTACTTC. Its translation: CASSSPPTTGGEQYF.

The rearrangement uses TRBV7-3 and TRBJ2-3, with a weak D call TRBD1 (5 bases). The CDR3 loop spans 14 amino acids. The germline CDR1 and CDR2 sequences are SGHTA and FQGTGA. V dropped 1 base and J dropped 1 base, with 6 bases sitting between them. The CDR3 sequence is CASSLIGGTDTQYF. Here the CDR3 DNA reads TGTGCCAGCAGCTTAATAGGGGGCACAGATACGCAGTATTTT.

This chain connects TRBV23-1 to TRBJ2-7; possible D gene TRBD2, 5 bases. TRBV23-1 is filed as an ORF, its function uncertain. Between the trimmed V and J ends, which lost 0 bases and 0 bases, there was a span of 21 bases. CDR3 size: 19 residues. Here the CDR3 DNA reads TGCGCCAGCAGTCAATCGTGGAGTTTATCGGGGTTTAGCTCCTACGAGCAGTACTTC. This codes for CASSQSWSLSGFSSYEQYF.

This clone was seen just once. This chain joins TRBV27 and TRBJ2-3, with TRBD1 matching 11 bases. This CDR3 has 14 residues. Per germline, CDR1 MNHEY and CDR2 SMNVEV (reference sequence). V shed 7 bases and J 5 bases; nucleotides not matched to a gene: 5. This CDR3 is CASTRDRGGDTQYF. The DNA for the CDR3 is TGTGCCAGCACTCGGGACAGGGGGGGAGATACGCAGTATTTT.

V is TRBV4-3 and J is TRBJ1-4, with D unresolved. The CDR3 runs 14 residues. Trimming shortened V by 1 base and J by 7 bases, and 10 bases separated the two germline ends. The V gene's germline CDR1 is LGHNA and CDR2 YSLEER. The CDR3 sequence: CASSQALSGEKLFF. CDR3 DNA sequence: TGCGCCAGCAGCCAAGCCCTTAGTGGTGAAAAACTGTTTTTT.

V gene TRBV6-6 combines with J gene TRBJ2-7; D is possibly TRBD1 (5 bases). In germline, CDR1 is MNHNY, CDR2 SVGAGI (reference sequence). V lost 6 bases and J lost 4, with 10 bases in between. This CDR3 region has 12 residues. The DNA of the CDR3 is TGTGCCAGCAGAGATGACAGTTACGAGCAGTACTTC. Protein product: CASRDDSYEQYF.

The chain has TRBV5-1 and TRBJ1-1; maybe TRBD1 (5 bases). The germline gives CDR1 SGHRS, CDR2 YFSETQ. The V end was cut by 0 bases, the J end by 1 base, with 10 bases between. The CDR3 sequence is 15 residues long. The CDR3 loop reads CASSLVVGQNTEAFF. CDR3 sequence (DNA): TGCGCCAGCAGCTTGGTGGTTGGACAGAACACTGAAGCTTTCTTT.

The chain uses TRBV29-1 and TRBJ2-7; 8 positions match TRBD1. Germline-derived CDR1 and CDR2 are SQVTM and ANQGSEA. With 2 bases clipped from V and 2 bases from J, the junction kept 5 bases outside the gene matches. The CDR3 is made up of 14 amino acids. The CDR3 sequence: CSVERTGGPYEQYF. CDR3 sequence (DNA): TGCAGCGTTGAAAGAACAGGGGGTCCCTACGAGCAGTACTTC.

V gene TRBV30 combines with J gene TRBJ2-7; 10 positions agree with TRBD1. V trimming: 4 bases; J trimming: 7 bases; junction bases outside the gene matches: 7. There are 13 residues in the CDR3. Germline lookup yields CDR1 GTSNPN and CDR2 SVGIG (reference sequence). The CDR3 here is CAWTRDRGGEQYF. In nucleotides, the CDR3 is TGTGCCTGGACCCGGGACAGGGGCGGGGAGCAGTACTTC.

The chain carries TRBV9 and TRBJ2-6, with no clear D. The CDR3 has 16 amino acids. Germline V gives CDR1 SGDLS, CDR2 YYNGEE. Trimming stripped 0 bases from V and 4 bases from J, with 11 bases between. The CDR3 DNA is TGTGCCAGCAGCGTAGGTGGTGGAGTAGGGGCCAACGTCCTGACTTTC. This gives the protein CASSVGGGVGANVLTF.

The chain carries TRBV6-6 and TRBJ1-2, with a weak D call TRBD1 (5 bases). CDR1 is MNHNY and CDR2 is SVGAGI in the germline V gene (reference sequence). The CDR3 extends over 14 amino acids. The V end lost 0 bases, the J end lost 8 bases, and 13 bases lay between the germline ends. CDR3 nucleotide sequence: TGTGCCAGCAGTTACTCGGAAGGGGTGAGAGGCTACACCTTC. Amino acids: CASSYSEGVRGYTF.

A note on this clone: Germline and junction disagree at one end, which may indicate a read error. V is TRBV10-3 and J is TRBJ2-5; maybe TRBD1 (5 bases). The CDR3 length is 13 residues. Germline V gives CDR1 ENHRY, CDR2 SYGVKD. CDR3 sequence: CASSSGWIETQYF. The DNA of the CDR3 is TGTGCCAGCAGTTCAGGGTGGATAGAGACCCAGTACTTC.

The J gene is TRBJ1-1, the V gene TRBV9; D unresolved. Germline CDR1 and CDR2: SGDLS and YYNGEE. V was shortened by 4 bases and J by 5 bases, with 12 bases between the two germline ends. The CDR3 totals 13 residues. The CDR3 loop is CASSPMSGTEAFF. In DNA, the CDR3 is TGTGCCAGCAGCCCCATGAGTGGTACTGAAGCTTTCTTT.